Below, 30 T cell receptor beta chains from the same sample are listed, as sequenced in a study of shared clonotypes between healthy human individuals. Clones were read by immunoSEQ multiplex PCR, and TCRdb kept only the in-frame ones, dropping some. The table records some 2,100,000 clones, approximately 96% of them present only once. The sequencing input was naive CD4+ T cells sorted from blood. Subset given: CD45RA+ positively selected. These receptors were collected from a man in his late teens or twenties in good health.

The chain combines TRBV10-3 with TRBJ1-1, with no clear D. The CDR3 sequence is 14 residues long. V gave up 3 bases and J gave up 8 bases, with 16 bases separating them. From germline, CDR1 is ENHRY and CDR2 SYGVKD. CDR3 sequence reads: CAISEREQKYEAFF. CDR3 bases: TGTGCCATCAGTGAAAGGGAACAGAAGTACGAAGCTTTCTTT.

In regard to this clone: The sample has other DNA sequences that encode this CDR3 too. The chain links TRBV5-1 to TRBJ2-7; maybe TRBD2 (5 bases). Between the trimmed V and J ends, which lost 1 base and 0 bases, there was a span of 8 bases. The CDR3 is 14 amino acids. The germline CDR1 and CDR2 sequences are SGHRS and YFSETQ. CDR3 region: CASSLSGDSYEQYF. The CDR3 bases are TGCGCCAGCAGCTTGAGCGGAGACTCCTACGAGCAGTACTTC. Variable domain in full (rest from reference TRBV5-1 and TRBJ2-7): KAGVTQTPRYLIKTRGQQVTLSCSPISGHRSVSWYQQTPGQGLQFLFEYFSETQRNKGNFPGRFSGRQFSNSRSEMNVSTLELGDSALYLCASSLSGDSYEQYFGPGTRLTVT.

The CDR3 region has the DNA TGTGCCAGCAGTCCCGAGATGGCAGATACGCAGTATTTT. Protein product: CASSPEMADTQYF. The chain couples TRBV28 to TRBJ2-3, with unresolved D. The CDR3 extends over 13 amino acids. Trimming cost V 5 bases and J 4 bases, with 10 bases left between them. Germline V gives CDR1 MDHEN, CDR2 SYDVKM.

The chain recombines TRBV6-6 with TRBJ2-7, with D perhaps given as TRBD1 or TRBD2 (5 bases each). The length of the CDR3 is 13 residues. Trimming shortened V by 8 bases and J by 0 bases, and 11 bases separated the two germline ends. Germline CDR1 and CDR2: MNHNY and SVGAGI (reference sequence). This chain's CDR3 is CASGTGHSYEQYF. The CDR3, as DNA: TGTGCCAGCGGGACGGGGCACTCCTACGAGCAGTACTTC.

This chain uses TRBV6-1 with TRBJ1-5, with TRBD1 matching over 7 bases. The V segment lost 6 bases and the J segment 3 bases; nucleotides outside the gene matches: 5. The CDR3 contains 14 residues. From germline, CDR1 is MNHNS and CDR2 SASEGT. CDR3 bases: TGTGCCAGCAGGGACAGGCCTAACAATCAGCCCCAGCATTTT. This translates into CASRDRPNNQPQHF.

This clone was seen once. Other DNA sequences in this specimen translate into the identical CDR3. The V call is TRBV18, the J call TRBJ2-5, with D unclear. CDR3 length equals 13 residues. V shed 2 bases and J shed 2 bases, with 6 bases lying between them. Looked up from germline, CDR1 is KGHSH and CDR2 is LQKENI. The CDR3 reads CASSPGDQETQYF. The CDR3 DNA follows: TGTGCCAGCTCACCAGGGGATCAAGAGACCCAGTACTTC.

The CDR3 coding sequence is TGTGCCAGCAGCGCCGGGACTAGCGGATCCTACGAGCAGTACTTC. It encodes CASSAGTSGSYEQYF. V is TRBV7-6 and J is TRBJ2-7, with TRBD2 matching over 11 bases. The CDR3 is 15 amino acids. From germline, CDR1 is SGHVS and CDR2 FNYEAQ. Losses at the gene ends were 5 bases for V and 1 base for J; bases not matched to a gene: 4.

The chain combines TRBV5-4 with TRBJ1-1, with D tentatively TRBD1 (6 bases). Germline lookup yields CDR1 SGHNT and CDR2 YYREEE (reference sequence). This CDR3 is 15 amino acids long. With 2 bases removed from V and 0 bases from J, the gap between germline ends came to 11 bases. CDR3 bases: TGTGCCAGCAGCTTTAATGACAGGATGAACACTGAAGCTTTCTTT. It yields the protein CASSFNDRMNTEAFF.

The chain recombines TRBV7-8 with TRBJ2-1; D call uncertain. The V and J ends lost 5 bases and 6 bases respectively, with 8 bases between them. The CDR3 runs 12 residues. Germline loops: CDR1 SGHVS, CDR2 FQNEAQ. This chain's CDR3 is CASSLPGNEQFF. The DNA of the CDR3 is TGTGCCAGCAGCCTCCCCGGCAATGAGCAGTTCTTC.

For the CDR3, the DNA is TGTGCCATCACCCCCCGGGACACCGGGGAGCTGTTTTTT. This translates into CAITPRDTGELFF. The chain recombines TRBV10-3 with TRBJ2-2; D call uncertain. CDR3 length equals 13 residues. Germline assignment: CDR1 ENHRY and CDR2 SYGVKD. Between the trimmed V and J ends, which lost 7 bases and 3 bases, there was a span of 9 bases.

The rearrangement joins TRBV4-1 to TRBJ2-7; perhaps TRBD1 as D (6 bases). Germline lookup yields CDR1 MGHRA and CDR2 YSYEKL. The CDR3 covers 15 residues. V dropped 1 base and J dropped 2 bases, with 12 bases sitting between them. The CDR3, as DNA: TGCGCCAGCAGCCAAGCTGCAGGGGACCCCTACGAGCAGTACTTC. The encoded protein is CASSQAAGDPYEQYF.

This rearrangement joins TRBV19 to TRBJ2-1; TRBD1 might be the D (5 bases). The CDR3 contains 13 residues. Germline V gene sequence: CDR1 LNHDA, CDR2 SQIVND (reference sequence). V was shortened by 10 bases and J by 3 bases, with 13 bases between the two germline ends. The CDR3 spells CATGRGGYNEQFF. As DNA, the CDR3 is TGTGCCACTGGTAGGGGCGGCTACAATGAGCAGTTCTTC.

The DNA of the CDR3 is TGCGCCAGCAGCCAAGTGGACAGGGAAAATACGCAGTATTTT. It codes for CASSQVDRENTQYF. This chain links TRBV4-1 with TRBJ2-3; 8 nucleotides match TRBD1. Trimming cost V 1 base and J 7 bases; bases outside gene matches: 4. There are 14 residues in the CDR3. Germline CDR1 and CDR2: MGHRA and YSYEKL.

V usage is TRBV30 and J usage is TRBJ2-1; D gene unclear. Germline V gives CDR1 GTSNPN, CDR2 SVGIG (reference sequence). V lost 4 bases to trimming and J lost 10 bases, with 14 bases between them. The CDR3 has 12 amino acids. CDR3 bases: TGTGCCTGGAAGATTAACGCGCGCGAGCAGTTCTTC. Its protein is CAWKINAREQFF.

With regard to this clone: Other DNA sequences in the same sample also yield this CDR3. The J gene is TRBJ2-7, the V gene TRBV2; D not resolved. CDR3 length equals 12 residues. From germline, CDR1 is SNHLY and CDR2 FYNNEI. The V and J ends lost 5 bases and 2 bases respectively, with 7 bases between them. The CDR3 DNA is TGTGCCAGCAGTTCTAATACCTACGAGCAGTACTTC. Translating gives CASSSNTYEQYF.

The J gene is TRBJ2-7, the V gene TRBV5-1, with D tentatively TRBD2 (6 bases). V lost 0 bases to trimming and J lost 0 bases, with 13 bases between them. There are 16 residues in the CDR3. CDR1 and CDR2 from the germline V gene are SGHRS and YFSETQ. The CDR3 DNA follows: TGCGCCAGCAGCTTGGATGGTAGCGGAAGCTCCTACGAGCAGTACTTC. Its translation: CASSLDGSGSSYEQYF.

CDR3 in DNA: TGTGCCAGCTCATCAGACAGGGTATCAGAAAAACTGTTTTTT. Protein sequence: CASSSDRVSEKLFF. The chain is built from TRBV18 and TRBJ1-4; 7 bases are shared with TRBD1. With V trimmed by 5 bases and J by 8 bases, 8 bases remained unmatched. Germline V lookup: CDR1 KGHSH, CDR2 LQKENI. The CDR3 extends over 14 amino acids.

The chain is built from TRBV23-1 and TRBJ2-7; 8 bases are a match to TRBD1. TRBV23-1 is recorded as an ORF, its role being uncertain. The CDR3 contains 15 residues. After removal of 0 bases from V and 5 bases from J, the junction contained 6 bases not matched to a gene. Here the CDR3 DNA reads TGCGCCAGCAGTCAATCGACAGGGGTAACGGACGAGCAGTACTTC. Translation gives CASSQSTGVTDEQYF.

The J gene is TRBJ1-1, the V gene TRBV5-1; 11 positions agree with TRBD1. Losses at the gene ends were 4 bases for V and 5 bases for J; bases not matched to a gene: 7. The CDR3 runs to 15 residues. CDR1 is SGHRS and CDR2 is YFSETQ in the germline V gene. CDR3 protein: CASSEAGTGGTEAFF. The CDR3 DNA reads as TGCGCCAGCAGCGAGGCCGGGACAGGGGGTACTGAAGCTTTCTTT.

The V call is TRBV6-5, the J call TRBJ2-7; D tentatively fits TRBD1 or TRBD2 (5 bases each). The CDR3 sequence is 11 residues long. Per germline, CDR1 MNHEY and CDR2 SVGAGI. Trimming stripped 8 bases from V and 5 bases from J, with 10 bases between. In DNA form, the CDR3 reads TGTGCCAGCCTAAGAGGGGACGAGCAGTACTTC. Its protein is CASLRGDEQYF.

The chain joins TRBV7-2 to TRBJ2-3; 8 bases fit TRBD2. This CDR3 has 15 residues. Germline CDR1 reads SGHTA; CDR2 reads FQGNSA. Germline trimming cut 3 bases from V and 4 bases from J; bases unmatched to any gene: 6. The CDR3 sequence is CASSFRTSWADTQYF. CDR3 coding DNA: TGTGCCAGCAGCTTCAGGACTAGCTGGGCAGATACGCAGTATTTT.

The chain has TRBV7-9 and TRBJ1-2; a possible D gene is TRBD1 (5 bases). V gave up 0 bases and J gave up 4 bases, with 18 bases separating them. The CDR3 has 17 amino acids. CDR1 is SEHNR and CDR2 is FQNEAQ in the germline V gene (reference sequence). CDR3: CASSLALGGYASYGYTF. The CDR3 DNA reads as TGTGCCAGCAGCTTAGCTCTGGGGGGGTACGCCTCCTATGGCTACACCTTC.

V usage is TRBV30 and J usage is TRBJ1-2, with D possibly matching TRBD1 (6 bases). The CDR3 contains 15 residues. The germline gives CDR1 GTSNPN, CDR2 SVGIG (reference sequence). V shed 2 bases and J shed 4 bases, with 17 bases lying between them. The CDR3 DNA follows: TGTGCCTGGAGTCTGGGGGCAGGGCCGGGCTATGGCTACACCTTC. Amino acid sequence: CAWSLGAGPGYGYTF.

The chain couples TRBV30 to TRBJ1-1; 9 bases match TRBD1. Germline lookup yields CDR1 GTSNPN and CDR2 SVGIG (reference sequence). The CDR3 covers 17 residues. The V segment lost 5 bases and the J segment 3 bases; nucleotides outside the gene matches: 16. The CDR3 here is CAWGGPRVGTGHTEAFF. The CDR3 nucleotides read TGTGCCTGGGGCGGGCCTAGGGTGGGGACAGGGCACACTGAAGCTTTCTTT.

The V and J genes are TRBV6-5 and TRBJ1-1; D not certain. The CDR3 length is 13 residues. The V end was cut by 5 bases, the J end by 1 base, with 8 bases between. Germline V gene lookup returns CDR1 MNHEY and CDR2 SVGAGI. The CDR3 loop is CASSNTKNTEAFF. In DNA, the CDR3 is TGTGCCAGCAGTAATACCAAGAACACTGAAGCTTTCTTT.

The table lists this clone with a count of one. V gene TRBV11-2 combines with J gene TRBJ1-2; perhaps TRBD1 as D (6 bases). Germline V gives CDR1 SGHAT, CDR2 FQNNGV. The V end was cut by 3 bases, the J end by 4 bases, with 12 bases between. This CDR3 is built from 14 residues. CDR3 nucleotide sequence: TGTGCCAGCAGCTTGACAGGCCGACCCTATGGCTACACCTTC. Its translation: CASSLTGRPYGYTF.

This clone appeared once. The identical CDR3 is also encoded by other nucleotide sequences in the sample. CDR3 residues: CASSPASSYEQYF. Here the CDR3 DNA reads TGTGCCAGCTCACCAGCTAGCTCCTACGAGCAGTACTTC. V usage is TRBV18 and J usage is TRBJ2-7; D is unresolved. V lost 2 bases and J lost 0, with 5 bases in between. Looked up from germline, CDR1 is KGHSH and CDR2 is LQKENI. CDR3 size: 13 residues.

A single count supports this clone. CDR3 nucleotide sequence: TGTGCCACCAGCAGAGCGGGCAGCGGGGAGACCCAGTACTTC. Protein sequence: CATSRAGSGETQYF. V and J are TRBV15 and TRBJ2-5, with TRBD2 as a possible D gene (6 bases). V was clipped by 1 base and J by 5 bases, with 11 bases between them. This CDR3 comprises 14 residues. Germline CDR1 is LNHNV and CDR2 is YYDKDF (reference sequence).

CDR3 coding DNA: TGCGCCAGCAGCTTGAACCCGGGACAGGGGATGTCACCCCTCCACTTT. Protein sequence: CASSLNPGQGMSPLHF. This chain connects TRBV5-1 to TRBJ1-6; 10 bases fit TRBD1. V trimming: 1 base; J trimming: 10 bases; junction bases outside the gene matches: 8. CDR3 length equals 16 residues. Per the germline V gene, CDR1 is SGHRS and CDR2 is YFSETQ.

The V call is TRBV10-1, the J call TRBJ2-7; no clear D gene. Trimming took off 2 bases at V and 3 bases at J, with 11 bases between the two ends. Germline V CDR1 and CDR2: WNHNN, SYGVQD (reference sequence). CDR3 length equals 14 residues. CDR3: CASSETGQVYEQYF. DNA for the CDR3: TGCGCCAGCAGTGAGACCGGCCAGGTCTACGAGCAGTACTTC.